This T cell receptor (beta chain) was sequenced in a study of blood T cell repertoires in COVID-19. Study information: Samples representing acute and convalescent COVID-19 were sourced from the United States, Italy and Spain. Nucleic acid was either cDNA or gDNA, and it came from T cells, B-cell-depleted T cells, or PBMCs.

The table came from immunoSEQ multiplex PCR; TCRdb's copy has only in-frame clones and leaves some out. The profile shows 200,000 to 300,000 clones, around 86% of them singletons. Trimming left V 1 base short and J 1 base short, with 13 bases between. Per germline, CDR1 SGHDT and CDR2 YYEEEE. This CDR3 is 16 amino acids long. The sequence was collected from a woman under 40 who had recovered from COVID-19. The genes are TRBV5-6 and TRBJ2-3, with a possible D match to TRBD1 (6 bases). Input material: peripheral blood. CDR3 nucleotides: TGTGCCAGCAGCTTGTACAGGGACGCCGGCACAGATACGCAGTATTTT. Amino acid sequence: CASSLYRDAGTDTQYF.